This TCR beta chain comes out of a study of PD-1 blockade in classical Hodgkin lymphoma. Germline V gives CDR1 MGHRA, CDR2 YSYEKL. This CDR3 contains 13 residues. Trimming removed 1 base from V and 7 bases from J, with 8 bases in between. The protocol was immunoSEQ multiplex PCR, while the TCRdb copy is restricted to in-frame clones and leaves out a portion. The sample carries tens of thousands of clones, over 70% recorded once. All patients experienced relapse after autologous stem cell transplantation, and brentuximab vedotin exposure was variable. This chain connects TRBV4-1 to TRBJ2-1; D possibly uses TRBD1 or TRBD2 (5 bases each). Sequences were derived from peripheral blood mononuclear cells (PBMCs), sampled before the second cycle of nivolumab. This clonotype originated in a human donor with classical Hodgkin lymphoma. This CDR3 reads CASSQVRENEQFF. CDR3 coding DNA: TGCGCCAGCAGCCAAGTCAGGGAGAATGAGCAGTTCTTC.